This TCR beta chain was found in a study of blood T cell repertoires in COVID-19. Assay: immunoSEQ multiplex PCR; the TCRdb copy retains only in-frame clones and omits some. The table records approximately 300,000 clones, approximately 90% of them present only once. J gave up 0 bases and V 4 bases, and 12 bases lay outside the gene matches. Germline V CDR1 and CDR2: MNHNS, SASEGT. The CDR3 consists of 19 residues. Material: peripheral blood. This clonotype originated in a woman in her forties with acute or convalescent COVID-19. The chain links TRBV6-1 to TRBJ1-3, with 10 bases matching TRBD1. The CDR3 is CASSGPGTGAIPSGNTIYF. The CDR3 bases are TGTGCCAGCAGTGGCCCCGGGACAGGGGCCATCCCCTCTGGAAACACCATATATTTT.